This TCR beta chain was identified during a study of blood T cell dynamics during melanoma immunotherapy. Background on the study: Standard first-line treatment here was pembrolizumab or nivolumab plus ipilimumab in metastatic melanoma.

Overall study findings and caveats: Whether repertoire-driving clones were melanoma-specific could not be determined.

V was clipped by 5 bases and J by 0 bases, with 17 bases between them. The germline gives CDR1 MNHEY, CDR2 SMNVEV (reference sequence). This CDR3 comprises 17 residues. A word on this clone: Its antigen remains unknown.

The time point denotes: week 3, after first cycle of checkpoint inhibitor. The assay received all extracted DNA from sorted CD8+ subsets. Generated by immunoSEQ multiplex PCR, the TCRdb table keeps only in-frame clones and is missing some. The sample shows roughly 16,000 clones, about 95% of them seen only once. The material was effector memory CD8+ T cells from blood, obtained from a patient treated with checkpoint blockade. This sequence was found in a human donor with melanoma. J is TRBJ1-3 and V is TRBV27, with a weak D call TRBD1 (5 bases). The CDR3 here is CASSPSGWDLSGNTIYF. The DNA for the CDR3 is TGTGCCAGCAGTCCCTCGGGGTGGGACCTCTCTGGAAACACCATATATTTT.